This T cell receptor (beta chain) was documented in a study of identical twins' blood T cells (dated by TCRdb to the early 2010s). In terms of the full investigation: The approximately 12 libraries, six for the alpha chain and six for the beta chain, together yielded 45 million to 55 million Illumina reads. TCR alpha and beta chain repertoires of three pairs of monozygous twins were compared using next-generation sequencing to assess genetic influence on repertoire formation. The study at large found these results: V gene usage was reported to be markedly more similar within twin pairs than between unrelated donors, even among non-selected out-of-frame TCRbeta clonotypes. How many CDR3 clonotypes two donors shared depended mainly on the product of their cloneset sizes, and the twins did not clearly stray from this trend. Looking at the most abundant TCRbeta clonotypes, every donor had more CDR3 sequences in common with her twin than with unrelated donors. Validation by independent studies was stated to be required for the proposed role of the TCRalpha J segment in MHC recognition during thymic selection. Because the twins were reared together, environmental influences could not be ruled out as the explanation for twin similarity.

Library prep was done by 5' RACE. The instrument given in TCRdb is Illumina Genome Analyzer IIx. RNA-based TCR cDNA libraries were prepared by a previously described protocol with several modifications. Sample-specific barcodes were introduced on both ends of each TCR cDNA library during cDNA synthesis and amplification to prevent cross-contamination. Under the source paper's analysis protocol: Each library contained about 2.2 to 4 million CDR3-containing reads, and somewhere between about 100,000 and nearly 550,000 clonotypes were identified for each individual. Reads with improper barcode index combinations were discarded, and clonesets were then built for each library with the MiTCR software. While assembling CDR3 clonotypes, MiTCR corrected PCR and sequencing errors and either filtered or rescued low-quality reads. Artificial out-of-frame clonotypes were removed by being mapped to in-frame sequences, with one indel in the CDR3 allowed. Similarity in V and J gene usage between donors was calculated as the Jensen-Shannon divergence divided by the mean entropy. Starting from the raw public reads, TCRdb applied fastp trimming at Q25, assembled clones with MiXCR and retained in-frame beta chains. Each CDR3 protein appears once, grouped with its most common genes and DNA. V and J calls and clone size were set by TCRdb, not the authors. The sample table records 400,000 or so distinct CDR3 sequences; 28% of these occur just once. Clones ranked in the top ten supply roughly 5.5% of the sample.

The germline V gene (reference sequence) provides CDR1 SEHNR and CDR2 FQNEAQ. The V and J ends are trimmed by 4 bases and 5 bases, leaving 5 bases between them. Including cysteine and phenylalanine, the CDR3 has 12 amino acids. Kept here is only the CDR3 DNA, which spans 36 bases and is read in frame from base 1. With regard to this clonotype: Its antigen remains undetermined. Base-call qualities are not available, and no considerably larger clone is one nucleotide away.

The donors were six healthy women who made up three monozygous twin pairs. All three twin pairs had been reared together, and it was thought likely that the same infectious agents and vaccines had been met by these twin pairs. RNA was isolated from peripheral blood mononuclear cells and used to prepare TCR cDNA libraries. The sequence links TRBV7-9 to TRBJ1-4; too little of a D gene remains to name it. The sample was PBMCs. The sequence was collected from a woman between 18 and 55 years old in good health. Read as DNA, the sequence is TGTGCCAGCAGCTCAGAGAATGAAAAACTGTTTTTT. Its protein is CASSSENEKLFF.